These 2 T cell receptor beta chains share one sample of origin, sequenced in a study of post-analysis software for immune sequencing data. Which antigens these TCRs recognize remains unknown. TCR beta cDNA libraries had unique molecular identifiers. TCRdb independently ran MiXCR on the PCR reads; one entry per CDR3 protein. Among some 690,000 distinct CDR3 sequences listed, 25% to 30% were seen once. The study's findings and limits: Compared with controls, patients had more of about 5 TRBV segments, including TRBV5-6, TRBV5-1 and TRBV20-1.

Sequenced input: blood. These receptors originate from a girl aged 10-17 years with multiple sclerosis.

This clonotype was seen a few times. The chain links TRBV10-3 to TRBJ2-7; 7 nucleotides line up with TRBD2. The end of the DNA is better explained by TRBJ2-5, so the J call may be wrong. The CDR3 loop spans 15 amino acids. The V gene's germline CDR1 is ENHRY and CDR2 SYGVKD. DNA of the CDR3: TGTGCCATCAGTGATGGGTCTGCGGGAGTTGAGACCCAGTACTTC. Protein product: CAISDGSAGVETQYF.

The chain uses TRBV18 and TRBJ2-5; TRBD1 matches 8 bases. The DNA end favors TRBJ2-7, so the J call may be wrong. The CDR3 runs 15 residues. Per germline, CDR1 KGHSH and CDR2 LQKENI. The CDR3 nucleotides read TGTGCCAGCTCACCACAGGCAGGGGGCGGGTACGAGCAGTACTTC. Amino acids: CASSPQAGGGYEQYF.